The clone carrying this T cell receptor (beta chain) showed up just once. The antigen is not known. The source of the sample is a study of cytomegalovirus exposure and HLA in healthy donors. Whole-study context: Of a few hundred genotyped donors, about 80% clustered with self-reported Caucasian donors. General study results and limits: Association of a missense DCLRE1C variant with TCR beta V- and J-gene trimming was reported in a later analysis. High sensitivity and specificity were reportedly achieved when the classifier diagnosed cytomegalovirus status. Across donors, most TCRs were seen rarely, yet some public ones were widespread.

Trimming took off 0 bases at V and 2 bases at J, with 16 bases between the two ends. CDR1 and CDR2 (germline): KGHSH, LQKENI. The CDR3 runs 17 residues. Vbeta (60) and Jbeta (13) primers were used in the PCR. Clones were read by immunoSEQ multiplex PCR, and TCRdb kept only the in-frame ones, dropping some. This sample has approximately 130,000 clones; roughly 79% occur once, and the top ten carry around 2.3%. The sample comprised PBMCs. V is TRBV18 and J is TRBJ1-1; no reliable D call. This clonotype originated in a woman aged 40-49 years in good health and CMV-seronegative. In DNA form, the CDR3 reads TGTGCCAGCTCACCACCGAGGACGGGAAATCTTAACACTGAAGCTTTCTTT. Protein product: CASSPPRTGNLNTEAFF. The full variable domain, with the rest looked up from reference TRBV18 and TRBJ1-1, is NAGVMQNPRHLVRRRGQEARLRCSPMKGHSHVYWYRQLPEEGLKFMVYLQKENIIDESGMPKERFSAEFPKEGPSILRIQQVVRGDSAAYFCASSPPRTGNLNTEAFFGQGTRLTVV.